Listed below are T cell receptor beta chains from one sample, sequenced in a study of blood T cell repertoires in COVID-19. TCRdb keeps only in-frame clones here, not all; method: immunoSEQ multiplex PCR. This table has a few hundred thousand clones, 65% to 90% appearing once. Sequenced input: PBMCs or T cells enriched from blood (not recorded which). The receptors originated from a woman in her 40s with acute COVID-19. Both conserved end residues are part of each CDR3. D genes are given only for firm matches.

v_call,d_call,j_call,cdr3_nt,cdr3_aa
TRBV6-1,-,TRBJ1-4,TGTGCCAGCAGTGAAGGCCAGGCAACTAATGAAAAACTGTTTTTT,CASSEGQATNEKLFF
TRBV2,TRBD1,TRBJ1-5,TGTGCCAGCACTAAAGACAAGGGGGCGGGCAATCAGCCCCAGCATTTT,CASTKDKGAGNQPQHF
TRBV7-8,-,TRBJ2-1,TGTGCCAGCGAACCCTGGGGGCGGAGCTCCTACAATGAGCAGTTCTTC,CASEPWGRSSYNEQFF
TRBV6-5,TRBD1,TRBJ1-3,TGTGCCAGCAGCCGACAGGGCTCTGGAAACACCATATATTTT,CASSRQGSGNTIYF
TRBV23-1,TRBD1,TRBJ2-7,TGCGCCAGCAGAAAATGGACAGGCTGTCGCTACGAGCAGTACTTC,CASRKWTGCRYEQYF
TRBV7-2,TRBD2,TRBJ2-5,TGTGCCAGCAGCTCTGCTAGCGGTCGGTACTTC,CASSSASGRYF
TRBV6-5,TRBD1,TRBJ1-3,TGTGCCAGCATGACGGGACAGCTGGGAGGAAACACCATATATTTT,CASMTGQLGGNTIYF
TRBV5-4,TRBD2,TRBJ2-5,TGTGCCAGCAGCTTCACTAGCGGACTACAAGAGACCCAGTACTTC,CASSFTSGLQETQYF
TRBV19,TRBD1,TRBJ1-3,TGTGCCAGTACCTTCGGGACAGATGGAAACACCATATATTTT,CASTFGTDGNTIYF
TRBV18,TRBD1,TRBJ1-1,TGTGCCAGCTCACCCGGACAGGGGGCGTTAGCTTTCTTT,CASSPGQGALAFF
TRBV7-2,-,TRBJ1-3,TGTGCCAGCAGCTTACAGGGTTTGGGTTACGGAAACACCATATATTTT,CASSLQGLGYGNTIYF
TRBV4-2,TRBD1,TRBJ1-5,TGTGCCAGCAGCCAAGGACAGGGGGCGATCAATCAGCCCCAGCATTTT,CASSQGQGAINQPQHF
TRBV7-8,-,TRBJ1-2,TGTGCCAGCAGCTTAGTGCCAGGGGCGCTGGGCTACACCTTC,CASSLVPGALGYTF
TRBV2,-,TRBJ1-5,TGTGCCAGCAGTGAAAACGTCGGGAGCCAGCCCCAGCATTTT,CASSENVGSQPQHF